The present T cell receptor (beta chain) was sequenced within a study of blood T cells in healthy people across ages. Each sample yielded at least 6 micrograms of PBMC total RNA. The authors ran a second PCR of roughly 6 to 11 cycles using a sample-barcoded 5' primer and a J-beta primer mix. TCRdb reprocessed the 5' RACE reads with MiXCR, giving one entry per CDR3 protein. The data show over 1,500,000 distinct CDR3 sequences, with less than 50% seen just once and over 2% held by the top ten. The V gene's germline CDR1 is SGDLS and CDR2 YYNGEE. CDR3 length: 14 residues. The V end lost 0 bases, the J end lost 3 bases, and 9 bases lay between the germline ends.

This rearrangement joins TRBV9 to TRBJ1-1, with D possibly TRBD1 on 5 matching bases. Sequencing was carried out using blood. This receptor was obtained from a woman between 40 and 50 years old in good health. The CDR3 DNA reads TGTGCCAGCAGCGTAGCGGGGGTCCACACTGAAGCTTTCTTT. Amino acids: CASSVAGVHTEAFF.